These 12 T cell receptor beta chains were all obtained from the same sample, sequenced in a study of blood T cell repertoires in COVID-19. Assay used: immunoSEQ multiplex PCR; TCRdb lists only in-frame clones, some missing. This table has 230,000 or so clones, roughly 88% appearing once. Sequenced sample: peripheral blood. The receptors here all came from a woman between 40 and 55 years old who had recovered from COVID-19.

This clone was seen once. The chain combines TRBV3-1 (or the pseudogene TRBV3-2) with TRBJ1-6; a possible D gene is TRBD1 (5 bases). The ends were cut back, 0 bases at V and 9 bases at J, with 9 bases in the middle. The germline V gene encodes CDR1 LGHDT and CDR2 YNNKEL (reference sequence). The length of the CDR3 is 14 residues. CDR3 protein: CASSQDRVASPLHF. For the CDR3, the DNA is TGTGCCAGCAGCCAAGACAGGGTAGCTTCACCCCTCCACTTT.

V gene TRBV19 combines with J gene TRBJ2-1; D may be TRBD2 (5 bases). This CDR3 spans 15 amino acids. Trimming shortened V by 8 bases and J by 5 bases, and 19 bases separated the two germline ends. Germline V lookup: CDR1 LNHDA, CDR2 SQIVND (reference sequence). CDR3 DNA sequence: TGTGCCAGTTCGATGGGGTTAGCGTTCGACAATGAGCAGTTCTTC. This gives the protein CASSMGLAFDNEQFF. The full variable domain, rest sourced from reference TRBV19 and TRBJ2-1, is DGGITQSPKYLFRKEGQNVTLSCEQNLNHDAMYWYRQDPGQGLRLIYYSQIVNDFQKGDIAEGYSVSREKKESFPLTVTSAQKNPTAFYLCASSMGLAFDNEQFFGPGTRLTVL.

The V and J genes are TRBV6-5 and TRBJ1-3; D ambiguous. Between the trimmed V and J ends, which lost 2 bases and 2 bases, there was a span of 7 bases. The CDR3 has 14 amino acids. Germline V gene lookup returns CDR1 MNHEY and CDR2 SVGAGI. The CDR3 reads CASSYGEPGNTIYF. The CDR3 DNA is TGTGCCAGCAGTTACGGGGAGCCTGGAAACACCATATATTTT.

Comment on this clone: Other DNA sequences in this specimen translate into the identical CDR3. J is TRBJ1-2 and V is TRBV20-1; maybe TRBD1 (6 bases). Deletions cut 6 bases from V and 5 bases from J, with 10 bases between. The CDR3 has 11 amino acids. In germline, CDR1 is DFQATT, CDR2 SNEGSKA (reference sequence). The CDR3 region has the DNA TGCAGTGCCCAAACAGGGTATGGCTACACCTTC. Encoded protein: CSAQTGYGYTF.

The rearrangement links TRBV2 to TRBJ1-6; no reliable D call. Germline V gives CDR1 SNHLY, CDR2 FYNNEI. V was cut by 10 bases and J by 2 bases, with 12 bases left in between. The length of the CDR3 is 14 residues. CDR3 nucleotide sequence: TGTGCCACCCGAGGAGGGCCCTATAATTCACCCCTCCACTTT. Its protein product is CATRGGPYNSPLHF.

The CDR3: CASSSGLTSRGETQYF. CDR3 DNA sequence: TGCGCCAGCAGCTCGGGACTGACTAGCCGAGGGGAGACCCAGTACTTC. The chain carries TRBV5-1 and TRBJ2-5; 7 nucleotides line up with TRBD2. This CDR3 region has 16 residues. V lost 3 bases, J lost 5 bases, and 13 bases stayed unmatched. The germline V gene encodes CDR1 SGHRS and CDR2 YFSETQ.

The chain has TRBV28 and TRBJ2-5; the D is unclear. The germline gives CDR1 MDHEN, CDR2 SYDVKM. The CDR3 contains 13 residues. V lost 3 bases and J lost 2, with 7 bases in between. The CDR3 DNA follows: TGTGCCAGCAGTTTCAACTTTCAAGAGACCCAGTACTTC. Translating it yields CASSFNFQETQYF.

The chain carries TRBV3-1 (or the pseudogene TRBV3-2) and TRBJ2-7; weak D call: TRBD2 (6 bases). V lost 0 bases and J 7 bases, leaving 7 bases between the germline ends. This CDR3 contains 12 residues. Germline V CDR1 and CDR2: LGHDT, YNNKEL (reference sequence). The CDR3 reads CASSQDGGEQYF. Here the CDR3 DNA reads TGTGCCAGCAGCCAAGATGGGGGGGAGCAGTACTTC.

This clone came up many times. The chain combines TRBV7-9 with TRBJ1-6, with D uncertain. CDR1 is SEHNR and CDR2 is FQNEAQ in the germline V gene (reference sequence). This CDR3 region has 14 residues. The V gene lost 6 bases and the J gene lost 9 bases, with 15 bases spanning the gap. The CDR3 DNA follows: TGTGCCAGCAGGGTGTCGGGAGGAGGTTCACCCCTCCACTTT. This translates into CASRVSGGGSPLHF.

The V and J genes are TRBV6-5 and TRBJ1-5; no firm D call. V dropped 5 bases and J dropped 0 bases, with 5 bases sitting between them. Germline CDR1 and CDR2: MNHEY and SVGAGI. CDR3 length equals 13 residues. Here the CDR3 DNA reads TGTGCCAGCAGTCAAATTAGCAATCAGCCCCAGCATTTT. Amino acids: CASSQISNQPQHF.

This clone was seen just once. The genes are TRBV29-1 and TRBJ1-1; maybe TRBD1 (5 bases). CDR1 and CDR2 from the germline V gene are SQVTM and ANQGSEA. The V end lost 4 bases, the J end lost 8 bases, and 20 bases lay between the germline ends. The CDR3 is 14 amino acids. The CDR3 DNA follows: TGCAGCGTTGTCAGGGAAGTTACTTTAGGAGAAGCTTTCTTT. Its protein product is CSVVREVTLGEAFF.

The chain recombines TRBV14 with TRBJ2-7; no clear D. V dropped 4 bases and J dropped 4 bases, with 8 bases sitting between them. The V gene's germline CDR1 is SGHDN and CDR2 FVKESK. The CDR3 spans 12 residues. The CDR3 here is CASSPTPYEQYF. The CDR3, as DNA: TGTGCCAGCAGCCCCACTCCATACGAGCAGTACTTC.